This record looks at one TCR beta chain sequence and its context. The antigen is not known. The sample comes from a study of OX40 agonist ivuxolimab in advanced cancers. Overall study results and limits: Certain nonresponding patients likewise had low normalized T-cell clonal expansion.

Germline lookup yields CDR1 SGHRS and CDR2 YFSETQ. The ends were cut back, 4 bases at V and 4 bases at J, with 15 bases in the middle. The CDR3 is made up of 15 amino acids. Sequencing used immunoSEQ multiplex PCR; TCRdb keeps in-frame clones, though not all of them. Found here are around 40,000 clones, around 82% of them singletons; the top ten hold 6.5% to 8%. The sequence derives from an adult with an advanced solid tumor such as melanoma, head and neck, liver or kidney cancer. The sample consisted of CD4+ or CD8+ T cells sorted from blood, taken in a trial of the OX40 agonist ivuxolimab. The chain carries TRBV5-1 and TRBJ2-1; perhaps TRBD2 as D (6 bases). The CDR3 is CASSPERVGYNEQFF. As DNA, the CDR3 is TGCGCCAGCAGCCCAGAGCGGGTAGGTTACAATGAGCAGTTCTTC.